A single sample gave rise to the 5 T cell receptor beta chains below, sequenced in a study of T cell repertoires in cytomegalovirus infection. One entry per CDR3 protein, called by TCRdb with MiXCR from the reads. The sample contains around 450,000 distinct CDR3 sequences, around 32% of which appear only once. Sequencing was carried out using PBMCs. These receptors came from a human donor in good health (CMV status not recorded). Some clones in this sample may be carry-over from other donors' samples.

This clonotype has only a few counts. J is TRBJ1-2 and V is TRBV25-1; D remains ambiguous. CDR3 size: 11 residues. CDR1 and CDR2 (germline): MGHDK, SYGVNS. Deletions cut 3 bases from V and 2 bases from J, with 1 base between. This CDR3 reads CASSENYGYTF. Here the CDR3 DNA reads TGTGCCAGCAGTGAGAACTATGGCTACACCTTC.

This chain joins TRBV5-5 and TRBJ2-2; maybe TRBD1 (6 bases). The ends were cut back, 5 bases at V and 4 bases at J, with 18 bases in the middle. Per germline, CDR1 SGHKS and CDR2 YYEKEE (reference sequence). CDR3 size: 16 residues. As DNA, the CDR3 is TGTGCCAGCAGGAGGCCGGGACAATTTTCCACCGGGGAGCTGTTTTTT. Its translation: CASRRPGQFSTGELFF.

There are a few counts of this clonotype. This clone may be a read error of a much larger clone one base away. V usage is TRBV7-2 and J usage is TRBJ1-2, with a possible D match to TRBD1 (6 bases). Trimming removed 2 bases at V and 8 bases at J, with 12 bases between. Germline lookup yields CDR1 SGHTA and CDR2 FQGNSA. This CDR3 comprises 13 residues. In nucleotides, the CDR3 is TGTGCCAGCAGCTTATCAGGGGCTGGAGGCTACACCTTC. It yields the protein CASSLSGAGGYTF.

On this clonotype: This may stem from a read error, because a much larger clone lies one nucleotide away. V is TRBV7-6 and J is TRBJ2-1; D unresolved. Germline CDR1 SGHVS, CDR2 FNYEAQ. The CDR3 is 11 residues long. DNA of the CDR3: TGTGCCAACAGCTTTTCCAATGAGCAGTTCTTC. This gives the protein CANSFSNEQFF. The full variable domain, rest sourced from reference TRBV7-6 and TRBJ2-1, is GAGVSQSPRYKVTKRGQDVALRCDPISGHVSLYWYRQALGQGPEFLTYFNYEAQQDKSGLPNDRFSAERPEGSISTLTIQRTEQRDSAMYRCANSFSNEQFFGPGTRLTVL.

Many counts were recorded for this clonotype. The chain is built from TRBV7-6 and TRBJ2-2; TRBD1 or TRBD2 may be the D gene (5 bases each). Per germline, CDR1 SGHVS and CDR2 FNYEAQ. The CDR3 length is 14 residues. Trimming cost V 3 bases and J 6 bases, with 11 bases left between them. CDR3 amino acids: CASSLGRTAGELFF. The CDR3 DNA is TGTGCCAGCAGCTTGGGACGAACAGCCGGGGAGCTGTTTTTT.